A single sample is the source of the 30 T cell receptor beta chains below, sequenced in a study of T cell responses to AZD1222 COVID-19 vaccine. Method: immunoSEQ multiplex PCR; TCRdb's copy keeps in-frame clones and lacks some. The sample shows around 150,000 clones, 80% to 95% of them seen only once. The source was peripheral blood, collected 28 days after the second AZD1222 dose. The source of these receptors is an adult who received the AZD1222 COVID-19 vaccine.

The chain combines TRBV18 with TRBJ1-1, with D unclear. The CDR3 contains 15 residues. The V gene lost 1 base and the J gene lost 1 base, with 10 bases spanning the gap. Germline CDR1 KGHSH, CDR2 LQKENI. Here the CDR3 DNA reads TGTGCCAGCTCACCACGCGATCAGAGGAACACTGAAGCTTTCTTT. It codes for CASSPRDQRNTEAFF.

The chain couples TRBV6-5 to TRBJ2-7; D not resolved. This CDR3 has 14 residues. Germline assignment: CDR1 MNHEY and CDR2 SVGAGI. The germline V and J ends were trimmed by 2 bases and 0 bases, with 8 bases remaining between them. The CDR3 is CASSYSRYSYEQYF. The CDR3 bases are TGTGCCAGCAGTTACAGCAGATACTCCTACGAGCAGTACTTC.

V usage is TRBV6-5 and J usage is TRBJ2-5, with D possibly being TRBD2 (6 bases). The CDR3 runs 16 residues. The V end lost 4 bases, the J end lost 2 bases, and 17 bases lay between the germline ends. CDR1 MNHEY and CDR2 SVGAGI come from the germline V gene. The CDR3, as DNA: TGTGCCAGCAGTTCTACGGGGGACGGAAAGCAAGAGACCCAGTACTTC. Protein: CASSSTGDGKQETQYF.

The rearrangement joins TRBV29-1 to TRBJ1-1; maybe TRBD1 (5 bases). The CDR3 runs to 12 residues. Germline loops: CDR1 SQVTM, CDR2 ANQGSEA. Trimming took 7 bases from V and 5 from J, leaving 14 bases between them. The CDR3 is CSGKIGGTEAFF. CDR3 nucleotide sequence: TGCAGCGGGAAGATCGGGGGAACTGAAGCTTTCTTT.

The CDR3 protein is CASSDGRIFPYEQYF. In DNA form, the CDR3 reads TGTGCCAGCAGCGACGGACGGATCTTCCCCTACGAGCAGTACTTC. The J gene is TRBJ2-7, the V gene TRBV5-4; D unclear. Germline V gives CDR1 SGHNT, CDR2 YYREEE (reference sequence). The CDR3 is 15 residues long. V lost 4 bases to trimming and J lost 2 bases, with 16 bases between them.

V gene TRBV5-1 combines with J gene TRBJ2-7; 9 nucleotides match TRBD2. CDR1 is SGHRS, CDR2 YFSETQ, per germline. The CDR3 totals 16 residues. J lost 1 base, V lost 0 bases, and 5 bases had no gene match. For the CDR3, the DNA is TGCGCCAGCAGCTTGGCGGCTAGCGGGACATCCTACGAGCAGTACTTC. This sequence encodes CASSLAASGTSYEQYF. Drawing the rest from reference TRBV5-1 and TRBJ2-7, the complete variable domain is KAGVTQTPRYLIKTRGQQVTLSCSPISGHRSVSWYQQTPGQGLQFLFEYFSETQRNKGNFPGRFSGRQFSNSRSEMNVSTLELGDSALYLCASSLAASGTSYEQYFGPGTRLTVT.

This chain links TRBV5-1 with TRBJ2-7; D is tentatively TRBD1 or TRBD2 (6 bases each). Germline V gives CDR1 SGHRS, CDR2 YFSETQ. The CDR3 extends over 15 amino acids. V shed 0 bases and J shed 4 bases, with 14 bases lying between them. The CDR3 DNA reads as TGCGCCAGCAGCTTGGGGCCGGAGGGGGAGTACGAGCAGTACTTC. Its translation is CASSLGPEGEYEQYF.

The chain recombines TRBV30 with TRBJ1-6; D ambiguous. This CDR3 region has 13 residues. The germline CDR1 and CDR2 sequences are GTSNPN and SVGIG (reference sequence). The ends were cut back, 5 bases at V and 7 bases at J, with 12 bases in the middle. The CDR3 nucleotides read TGTGCCTGGTGTTTGGAATTCAATTCACCCCTCCACTTT. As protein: CAWCLEFNSPLHF.

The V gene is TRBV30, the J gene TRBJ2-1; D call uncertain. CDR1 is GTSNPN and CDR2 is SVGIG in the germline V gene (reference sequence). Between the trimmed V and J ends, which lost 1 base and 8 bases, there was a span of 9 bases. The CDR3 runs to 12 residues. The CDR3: CAWSDGVDEQFF. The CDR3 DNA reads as TGTGCCTGGAGTGATGGGGTAGATGAGCAGTTCTTC.

DNA for the CDR3: TGTGCCAGTAACCCCGCGGAACTTTTCAATCAGCCCCAGCATTTT. It translates to CASNPAELFNQPQHF. V gene TRBV19 combines with J gene TRBJ1-5; D is ambiguous. The CDR3 loop spans 15 amino acids. Germline assignment: CDR1 LNHDA and CDR2 SQIVND (reference sequence). The V gene lost 7 bases and the J gene lost 3 bases, with 16 bases spanning the gap.

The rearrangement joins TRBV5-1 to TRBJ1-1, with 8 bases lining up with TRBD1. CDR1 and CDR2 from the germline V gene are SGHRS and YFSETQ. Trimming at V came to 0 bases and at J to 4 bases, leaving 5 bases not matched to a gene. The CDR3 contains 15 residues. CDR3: CASSLGATGGTEAFF. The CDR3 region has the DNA TGCGCCAGCAGCTTGGGAGCCACAGGGGGCACTGAAGCTTTCTTT. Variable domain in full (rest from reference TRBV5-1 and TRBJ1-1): KAGVTQTPRYLIKTRGQQVTLSCSPISGHRSVSWYQQTPGQGLQFLFEYFSETQRNKGNFPGRFSGRQFSNSRSEMNVSTLELGDSALYLCASSLGATGGTEAFFGQGTRLTVV.

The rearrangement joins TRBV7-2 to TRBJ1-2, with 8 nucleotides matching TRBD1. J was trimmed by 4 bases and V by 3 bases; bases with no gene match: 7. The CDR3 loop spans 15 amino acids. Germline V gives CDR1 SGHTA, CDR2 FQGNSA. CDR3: CASSLSGGLSYGYTF. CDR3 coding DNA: TGTGCCAGCAGCTTGTCAGGGGGCTTGTCCTATGGCTACACCTTC.

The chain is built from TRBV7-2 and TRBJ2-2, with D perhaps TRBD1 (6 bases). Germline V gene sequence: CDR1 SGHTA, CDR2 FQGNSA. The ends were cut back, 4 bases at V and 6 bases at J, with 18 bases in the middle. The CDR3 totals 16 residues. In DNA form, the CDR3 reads TGTGCCAGCAGCTCCCTGAACAGGGAGAGGGCCGGGGAGCTGTTTTTT. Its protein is CASSSLNRERAGELFF.

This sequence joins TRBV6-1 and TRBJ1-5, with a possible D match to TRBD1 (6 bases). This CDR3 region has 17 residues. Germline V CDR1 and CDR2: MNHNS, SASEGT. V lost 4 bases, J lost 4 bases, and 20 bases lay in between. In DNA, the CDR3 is TGTGCCAGCAGTGGTAACAGGGTTTCGCTGGTGAATCAGCCCCAGCATTTT. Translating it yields CASSGNRVSLVNQPQHF.

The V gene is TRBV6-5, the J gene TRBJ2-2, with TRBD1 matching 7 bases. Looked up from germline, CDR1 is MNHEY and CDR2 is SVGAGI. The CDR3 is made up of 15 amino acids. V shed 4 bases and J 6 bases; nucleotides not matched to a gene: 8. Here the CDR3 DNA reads TGTGCCAGCAGTTTTATACACAGGGGCGCCGGGGAGCTGTTTTTT. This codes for CASSFIHRGAGELFF.

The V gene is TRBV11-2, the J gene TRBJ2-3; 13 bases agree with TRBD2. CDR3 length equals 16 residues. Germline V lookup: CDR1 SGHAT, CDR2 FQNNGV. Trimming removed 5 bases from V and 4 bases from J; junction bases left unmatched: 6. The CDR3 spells CASSRPTSGRSDTQYF. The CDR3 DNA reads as TGTGCCAGCAGCCGTCCGACTAGCGGGAGGTCAGATACGCAGTATTTT. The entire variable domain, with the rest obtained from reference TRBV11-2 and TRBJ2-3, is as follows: EAGVAQSPRYKIIEKRQSVAFWCNPISGHATLYWYQQILGQGPKLLIQFQNNGVVDDSQLPKDRFSAERLKGVDSTLKIQPAKLEDSAVYLCASSRPTSGRSDTQYFGPGTRLTVL.

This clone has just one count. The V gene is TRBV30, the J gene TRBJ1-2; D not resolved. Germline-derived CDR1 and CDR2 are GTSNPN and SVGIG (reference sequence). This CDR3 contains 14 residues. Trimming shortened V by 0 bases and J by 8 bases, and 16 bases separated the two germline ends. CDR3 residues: CAWSVRRLAGGYTF. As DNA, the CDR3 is TGTGCCTGGAGTGTACGAAGGTTGGCCGGGGGCTACACCTTC.

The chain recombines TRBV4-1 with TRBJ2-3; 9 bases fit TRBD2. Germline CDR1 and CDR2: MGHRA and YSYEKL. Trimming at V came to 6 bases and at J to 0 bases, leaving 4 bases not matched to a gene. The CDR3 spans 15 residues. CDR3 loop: CASSLTSGSTDTQYF. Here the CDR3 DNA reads TGCGCCAGCAGTTTGACTAGCGGAAGCACAGATACGCAGTATTTT.

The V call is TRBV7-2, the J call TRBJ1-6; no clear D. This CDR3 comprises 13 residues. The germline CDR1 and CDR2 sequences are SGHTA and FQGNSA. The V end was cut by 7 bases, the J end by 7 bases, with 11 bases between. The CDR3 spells CASNGLRNSPLHF. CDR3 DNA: TGTGCCAGCAACGGGTTAAGGAATTCACCCCTCCACTTT.

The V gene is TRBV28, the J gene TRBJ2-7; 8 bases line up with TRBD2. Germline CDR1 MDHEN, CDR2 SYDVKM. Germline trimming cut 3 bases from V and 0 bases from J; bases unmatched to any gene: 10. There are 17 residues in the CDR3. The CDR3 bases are TGTGCCAGCAGTTTTCTACTAGCGGACACTAGCTCCTACGAGCAGTACTTC. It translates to CASSFLLADTSSYEQYF.

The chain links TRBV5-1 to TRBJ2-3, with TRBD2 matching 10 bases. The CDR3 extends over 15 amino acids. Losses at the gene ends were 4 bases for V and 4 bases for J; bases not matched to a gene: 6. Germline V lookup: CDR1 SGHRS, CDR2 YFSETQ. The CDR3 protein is CASSKPSGSSDTQYF. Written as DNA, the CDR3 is TGCGCCAGCAGCAAACCTAGCGGGAGTTCAGATACGCAGTATTTT.

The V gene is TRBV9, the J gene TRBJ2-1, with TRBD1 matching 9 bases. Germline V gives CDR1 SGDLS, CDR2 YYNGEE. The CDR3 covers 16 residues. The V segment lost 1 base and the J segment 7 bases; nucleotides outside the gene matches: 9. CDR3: CASSVQGQGLGNEQFF. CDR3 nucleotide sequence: TGTGCCAGCAGCGTACAGGGACAGGGATTGGGTAATGAGCAGTTCTTC.

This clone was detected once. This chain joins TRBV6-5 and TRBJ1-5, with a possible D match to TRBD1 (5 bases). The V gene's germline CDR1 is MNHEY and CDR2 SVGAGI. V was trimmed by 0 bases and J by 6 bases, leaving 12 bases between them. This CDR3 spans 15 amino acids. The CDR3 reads CASSYSRQLGQPQHF. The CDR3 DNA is TGTGCCAGCAGTTACTCGAGACAGCTGGGTCAGCCCCAGCATTTT.

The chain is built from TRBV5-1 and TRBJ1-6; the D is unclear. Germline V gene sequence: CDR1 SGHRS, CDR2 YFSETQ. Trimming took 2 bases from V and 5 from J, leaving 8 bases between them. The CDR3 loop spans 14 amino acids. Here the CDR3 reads CASSFMGHNSPLHF. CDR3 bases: TGCGCCAGCAGCTTCATGGGCCATAATTCACCCCTCCACTTT.

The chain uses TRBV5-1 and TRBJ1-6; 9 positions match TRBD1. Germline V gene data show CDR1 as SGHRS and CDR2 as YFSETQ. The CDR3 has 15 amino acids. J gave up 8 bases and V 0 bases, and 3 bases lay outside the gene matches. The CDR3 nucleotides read TGCGCCAGCAGCTTGGAGGGACAGGGAGATTCACCCCTCCACTTT. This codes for CASSLEGQGDSPLHF.

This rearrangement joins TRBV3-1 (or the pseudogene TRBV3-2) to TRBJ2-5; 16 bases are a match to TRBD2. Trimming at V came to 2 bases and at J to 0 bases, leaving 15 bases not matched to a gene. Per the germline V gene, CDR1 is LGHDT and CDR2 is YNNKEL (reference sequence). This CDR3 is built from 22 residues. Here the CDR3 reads CASSQQPWPGLAGGPYQETQYF. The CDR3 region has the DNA TGTGCCAGCAGCCAACAACCTTGGCCGGGACTAGCGGGGGGGCCGTACCAAGAGACCCAGTACTTC.

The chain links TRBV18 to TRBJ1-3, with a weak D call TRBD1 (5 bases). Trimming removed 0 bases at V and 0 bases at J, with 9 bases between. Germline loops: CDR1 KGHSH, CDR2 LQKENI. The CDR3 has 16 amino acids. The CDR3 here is CASSPPPDSSGNTIYF. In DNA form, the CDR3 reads TGTGCCAGCTCACCACCGCCTGACAGCTCTGGAAACACCATATATTTT.

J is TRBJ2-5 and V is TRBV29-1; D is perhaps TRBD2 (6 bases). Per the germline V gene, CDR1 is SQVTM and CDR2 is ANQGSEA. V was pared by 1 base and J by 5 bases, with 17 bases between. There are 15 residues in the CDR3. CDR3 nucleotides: TGCAGCGTTGAAGGTGTGGGAGGACTTGTGGAGACCCAGTACTTC. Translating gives CSVEGVGGLVETQYF. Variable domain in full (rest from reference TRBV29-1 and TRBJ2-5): SAVISQKPSRDICQRGTSLTIQCQVDSQVTMMFWYRQQPGQSLTLIATANQGSEATYESGFVIDKFPISRPNLTFSTLTVSNMSPEDSSIYLCSVEGVGGLVETQYFGPGTRLLVL.

The CDR3 protein is CASSPYAGSETQYF. CDR3 in DNA: TGTGCCAGCAGCCCCTACGCAGGGTCAGAGACCCAGTACTTC. The chain links TRBV5-4 to TRBJ2-5; tentative D call: TRBD1 (5 bases). Trimming cost V 4 bases and J 4 bases, with 14 bases left between them. This CDR3 has 14 residues. CDR1 and CDR2 from the germline V gene are SGHNT and YYREEE (reference sequence).

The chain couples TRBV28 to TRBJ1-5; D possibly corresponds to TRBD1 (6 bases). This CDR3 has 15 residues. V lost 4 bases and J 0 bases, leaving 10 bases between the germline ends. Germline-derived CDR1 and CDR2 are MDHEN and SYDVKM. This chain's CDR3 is CASSSHRVSNQPQHF. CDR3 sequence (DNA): TGTGCCAGCAGTTCACACAGGGTTAGCAATCAGCCCCAGCATTTT.